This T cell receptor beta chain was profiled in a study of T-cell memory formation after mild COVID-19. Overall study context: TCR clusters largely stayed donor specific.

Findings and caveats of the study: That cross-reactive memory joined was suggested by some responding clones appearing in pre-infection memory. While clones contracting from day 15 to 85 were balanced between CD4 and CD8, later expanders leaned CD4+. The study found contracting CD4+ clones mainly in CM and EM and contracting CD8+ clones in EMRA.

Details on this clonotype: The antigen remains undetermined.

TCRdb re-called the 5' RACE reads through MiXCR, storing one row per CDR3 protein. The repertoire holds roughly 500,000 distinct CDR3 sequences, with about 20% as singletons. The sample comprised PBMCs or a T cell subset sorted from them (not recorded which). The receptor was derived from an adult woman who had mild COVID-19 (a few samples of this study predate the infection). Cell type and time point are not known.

The CDR3 sequence: CASSYDRGRQFF. CDR3 DNA: TGTGCCAGCAGCTACGACAGGGGGCGGCAGTTCTTC. This chain links TRBV7-2 with TRBJ2-1; TRBD1 aligns across 10 bases. The CDR3 extends over 12 amino acids. V lost 4 bases and J lost 12; bases outside the gene matches: 3. Germline assignment: CDR1 SGHTA and CDR2 FQGNSA. Using reference TRBV7-2 and TRBJ2-1 for the parts outside the CDR3, the full variable domain is GAGVSQSPSNKVTEKGKDVELRCDPISGHTALYWYRQSLGQGLEFLIYFQGNSAPDKSGLPSDRFSAERTGGSVSTLTIQRTQQEDSAVYLCASSYDRGRQFFGPGTRLTVL.